This T cell receptor beta chain is drawn from a study of regulatory T cells in long-lasting Graves disease. Specified time point: persistent/refractory GD, antithyroid drugs over 5 years with positive TRAb. PBMC RNA was the source of the TCR library. Arm-PCR of CDR3 regions and iRepertoire HTBI primers were used to build TCR beta libraries. TCRdb fed the multiplex PCR reads into MiXCR, producing one record per CDR3 protein. The table shows a few hundred thousand distinct CDR3 sequences, with more than 20% occurring only once. This clonotype showed up many times. Sequencing was performed on peripheral blood mononuclear cells (PBMCs), taken when the disease was refractory, from a patient treated with antithyroid drugs. The clonotype originates from a woman between 40 and 50 years old with Graves disease.

CDR3 coding DNA: TGTGCCAGCAGCGCAAGAGCGGGACTCGCGAACACCGGGGAGCTGTTTTTT. This encodes CASSARAGLANTGELFF. The rearrangement joins TRBV9 to TRBJ2-2, with 7 positions matching TRBD2. The germline CDR1 and CDR2 sequences are SGDLS and YYNGEE. V shed 3 bases and J 0 bases; nucleotides not matched to a gene: 8. CDR3 length equals 17 residues.